This T cell receptor (beta chain) was recorded in a study of T cell responses to AZD1222 COVID-19 vaccine. As to this clone: The antigen is undetermined.

Overall study findings and caveats: Repertoire sampling happened only post peak T cell response. Most donors were white British, females outnumbered males, and clonal diversity was possibly underestimated. Spike-specific TCRs gained breadth and depth after people received two AZD1222 doses.

Clones were sequenced by immunoSEQ multiplex PCR, and TCRdb holds only the in-frame ones, with some missing. The sample holds tens of thousands of clones; around 80% are singletons and the top ten take around 21%. The specimen was peripheral blood, collected on day 0 of AZD1222 vaccination. This receptor was identified in an adult in good health.

The CDR3 bases are TGTGCCAGCAGCGTAGGCGGGAACCTCTACAATGAGCAGTTCTTC. Protein product: CASSVGGNLYNEQFF. V is TRBV9 and J is TRBJ2-1; possibly TRBD2 for D (6 bases). There are 15 residues in the CDR3. Trimming removed 0 bases at V and 3 bases at J, with 10 bases between. Per germline, CDR1 SGDLS and CDR2 YYNGEE.